The clone carrying this T cell receptor (beta chain) was observed many times. These data are taken from a study of Graves' ophthalmopathy and Graves' hyperthyroidism. Deletions cut 2 bases from V and 8 bases from J, with 28 bases between. The CDR3 extends over 18 amino acids. Germline V gives CDR1 SGHAT, CDR2 FQNNGV. Amplifying from RNA transcripts, the study obtained TCR beta CDR3 regions. Second-round multiplex PCR came after first-round RT-PCR with HTBI primers. In TCRdb, the multiplex PCR reads were re-called with MiXCR into one record per CDR3 protein. This table has hundreds of thousands of distinct CDR3 sequences, over 20% appearing once.

The V gene is TRBV11-2, the J gene TRBJ2-7; either TRBD1 or TRBD2 may supply D (5 bases each). The sequenced material came from peripheral blood. This TCR was recovered from a woman between 18 and 29 years old with stable Graves' hyperthyroidism. Some clones in this sample may be carry-over from other donors' samples. CDR3 in DNA: TGTGCCAGCAGCTTATCCTCAGGAGACGGGACGGTCGGAGTTAAGCAGTACTTC. Amino acids: CASSLSSGDGTVGVKQYF.